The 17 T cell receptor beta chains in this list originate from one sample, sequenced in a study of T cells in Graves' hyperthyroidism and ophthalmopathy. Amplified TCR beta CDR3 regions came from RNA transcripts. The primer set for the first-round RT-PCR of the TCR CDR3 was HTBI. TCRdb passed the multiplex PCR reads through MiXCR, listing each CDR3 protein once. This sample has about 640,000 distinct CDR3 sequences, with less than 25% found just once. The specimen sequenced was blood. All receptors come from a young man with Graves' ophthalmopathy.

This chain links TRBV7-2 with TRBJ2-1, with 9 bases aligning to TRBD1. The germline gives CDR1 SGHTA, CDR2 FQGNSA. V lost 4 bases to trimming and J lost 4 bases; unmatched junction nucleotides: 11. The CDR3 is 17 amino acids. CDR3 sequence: CASSSLGTGGLYNEQFF. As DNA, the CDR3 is TGTGCCAGCAGCTCCCTGGGTACAGGGGGCCTTTACAATGAGCAGTTCTTC.

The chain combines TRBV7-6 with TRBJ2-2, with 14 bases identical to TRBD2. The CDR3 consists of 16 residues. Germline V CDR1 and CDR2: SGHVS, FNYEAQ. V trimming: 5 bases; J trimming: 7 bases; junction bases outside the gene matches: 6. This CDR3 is CASSTGLAGVDGELFF. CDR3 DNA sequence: TGTGCCAGCAGCACGGGACTAGCGGGAGTTGACGGGGAGCTGTTTTTT. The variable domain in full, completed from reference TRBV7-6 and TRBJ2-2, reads GAGVSQSPRYKVTKRGQDVALRCDPISGHVSLYWYRQALGQGPEFLTYFNYEAQQDKSGLPNDRFSAERPEGSISTLTIQRTEQRDSAMYRCASSTGLAGVDGELFFGEGSRLTVL.

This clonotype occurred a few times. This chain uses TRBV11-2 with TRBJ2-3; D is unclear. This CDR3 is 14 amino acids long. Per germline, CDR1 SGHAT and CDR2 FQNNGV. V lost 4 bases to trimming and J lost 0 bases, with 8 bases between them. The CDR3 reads CASSSIDSTDTQYF. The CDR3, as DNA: TGTGCCAGCAGCTCCATAGATAGCACAGATACGCAGTATTTT.

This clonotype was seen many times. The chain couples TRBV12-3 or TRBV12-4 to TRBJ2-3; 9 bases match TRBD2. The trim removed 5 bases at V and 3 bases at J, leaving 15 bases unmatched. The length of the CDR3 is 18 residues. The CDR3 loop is CASSLPSGLAGSTDTQYF. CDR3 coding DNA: TGTGCCAGCAGTCTCCCCTCTGGGCTAGCGGGAAGTACAGATACGCAGTATTTT.

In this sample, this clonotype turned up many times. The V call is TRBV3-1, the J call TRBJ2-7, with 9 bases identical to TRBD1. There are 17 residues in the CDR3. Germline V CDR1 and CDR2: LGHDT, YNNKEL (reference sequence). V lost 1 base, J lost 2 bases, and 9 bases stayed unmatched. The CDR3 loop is CASSQAGTGGRTYEQYF. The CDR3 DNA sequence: TGTGCCAGCAGCCAAGCCGGAACAGGGGGCAGAACCTACGAGCAGTACTTC.

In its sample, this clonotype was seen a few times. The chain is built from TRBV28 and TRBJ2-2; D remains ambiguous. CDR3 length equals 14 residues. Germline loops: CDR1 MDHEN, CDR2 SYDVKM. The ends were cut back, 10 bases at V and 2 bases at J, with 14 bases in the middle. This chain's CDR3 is CATRAEHNTGELFF. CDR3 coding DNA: TGTGCCACCCGGGCGGAACACAACACCGGGGAGCTGTTTTTT.

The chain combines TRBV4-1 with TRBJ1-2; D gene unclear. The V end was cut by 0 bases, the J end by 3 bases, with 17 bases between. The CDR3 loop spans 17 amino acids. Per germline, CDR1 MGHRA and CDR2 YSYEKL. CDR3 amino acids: CASSQEPGSSFYYGYTF. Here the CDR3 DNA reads TGCGCCAGCAGCCAAGAACCCGGATCTTCCTTCTACTATGGCTACACCTTC.

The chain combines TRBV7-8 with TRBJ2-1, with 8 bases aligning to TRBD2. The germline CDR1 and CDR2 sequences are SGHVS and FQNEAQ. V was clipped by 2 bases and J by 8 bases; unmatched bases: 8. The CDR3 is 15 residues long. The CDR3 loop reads CASSLYQRELDEQFF. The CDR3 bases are TGTGCCAGCAGCTTATATCAGCGGGAGTTGGATGAGCAGTTCTTC.

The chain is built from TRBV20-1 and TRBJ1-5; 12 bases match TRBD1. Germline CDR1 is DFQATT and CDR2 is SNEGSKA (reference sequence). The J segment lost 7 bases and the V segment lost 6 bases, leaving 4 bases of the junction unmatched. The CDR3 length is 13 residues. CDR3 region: CSAVGTGGQPQHF. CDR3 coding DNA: TGCAGTGCCGTGGGGACAGGGGGCCAGCCCCAGCATTTT.

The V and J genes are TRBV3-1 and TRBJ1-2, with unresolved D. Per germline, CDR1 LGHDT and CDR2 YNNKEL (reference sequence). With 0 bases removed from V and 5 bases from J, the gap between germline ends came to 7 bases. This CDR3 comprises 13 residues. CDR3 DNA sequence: TGTGCCAGCAGCCAAGAGGGAAAATATGGCTACACCTTC. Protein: CASSQEGKYGYTF.

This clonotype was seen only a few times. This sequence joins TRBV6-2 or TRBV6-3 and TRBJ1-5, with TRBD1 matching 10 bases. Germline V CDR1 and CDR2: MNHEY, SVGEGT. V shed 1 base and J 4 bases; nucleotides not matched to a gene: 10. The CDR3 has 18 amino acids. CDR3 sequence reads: CASSYFGQGGHGNQPQHF. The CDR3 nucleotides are TGTGCCAGCAGTTACTTTGGACAGGGGGGTCACGGAAATCAGCCCCAGCATTTT.

The CDR3 sequence: CAWSGDNGETQYF. The CDR3 DNA is TGTGCCTGGAGTGGTGACAACGGGGAGACCCAGTACTTC. This chain connects TRBV30 to TRBJ2-5; no clear D. Trimming took off 1 base at V and 5 bases at J, with 11 bases between the two ends. Germline V gene data show CDR1 as GTSNPN and CDR2 as SVGIG (reference sequence). The CDR3 length is 13 residues.

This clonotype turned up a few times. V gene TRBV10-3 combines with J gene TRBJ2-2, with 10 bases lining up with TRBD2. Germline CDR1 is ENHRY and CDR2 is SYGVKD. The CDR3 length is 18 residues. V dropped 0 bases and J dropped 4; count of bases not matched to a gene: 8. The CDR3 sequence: CAISESIGTSDFTGELFF. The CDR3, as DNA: TGTGCCATCAGTGAGTCGATAGGGACTAGCGATTTCACCGGGGAGCTGTTTTTT.

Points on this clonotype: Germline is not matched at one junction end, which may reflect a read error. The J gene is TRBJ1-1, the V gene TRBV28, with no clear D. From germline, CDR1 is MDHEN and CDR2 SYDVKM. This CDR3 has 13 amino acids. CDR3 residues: CASTERVNIEAFF. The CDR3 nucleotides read TGTGCCAGCACGGAGAGAGTGAACATTGAAGCTTTCTTT.

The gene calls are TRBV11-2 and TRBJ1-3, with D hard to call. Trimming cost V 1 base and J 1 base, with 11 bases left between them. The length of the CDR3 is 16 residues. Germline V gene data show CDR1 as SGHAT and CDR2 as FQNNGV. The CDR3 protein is CASSLVLQPSGNTIYF. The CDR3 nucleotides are TGTGCCAGCAGCTTAGTCCTACAGCCTTCTGGAAACACCATATATTTT.

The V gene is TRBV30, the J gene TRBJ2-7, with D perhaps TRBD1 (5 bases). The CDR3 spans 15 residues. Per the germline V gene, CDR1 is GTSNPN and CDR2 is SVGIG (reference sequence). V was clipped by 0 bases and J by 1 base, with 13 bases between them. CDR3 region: CAWSVLLTASYEQYF. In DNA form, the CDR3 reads TGTGCCTGGAGTGTACTTTTGACAGCGTCCTACGAGCAGTACTTC.

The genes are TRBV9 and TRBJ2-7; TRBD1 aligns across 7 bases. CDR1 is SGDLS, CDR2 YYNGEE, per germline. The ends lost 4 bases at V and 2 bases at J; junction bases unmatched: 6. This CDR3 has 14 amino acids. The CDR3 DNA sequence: TGTGCCAGCAGCCCCTGGGACAGCCCCTACGAGCAGTACTTC. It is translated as CASSPWDSPYEQYF.